A selection of T cell receptor beta chains follows, all from one sample in a study of blood T cell repertoires in COVID-19. Here immunoSEQ multiplex PCR was the method, and the copy in TCRdb shows in-frame clones only, minus some. This sample yields about 50,000 clones, of which 65% to 85% are seen a single time; around 5.3% belongs to the top ten. The material sequenced was peripheral blood. Receptor source: a human donor in a cohort sampled during active COVID-19. CDR3s include the opening cysteine and the closing phenylalanine or tryptophan. Each record gives: D gene, clone size, J gene, V gene, CDR3 protein, CDR3 DNA. D genes are given only for firm matches. Expanded clones are given a class, and other clones once, few, many or no size at all.

d_gene: .; abundance: .; j_gene: TRBJ1-2; v_gene: TRBV30; CDR3aa: CAWSVLKHANYGYTF; CDR3nt: TGTGCCTGGAGTGTACTTAAGCACGCTAACTATGGCTACACCTTC
d_gene: TRBD1; abundance: few; j_gene: TRBJ1-5; v_gene: TRBV18; CDR3aa: CASSLFGTGNQPQHF; CDR3nt: TGTGCCAGCTCACTGTTCGGGACAGGGAATCAGCCCCAGCATTTT
d_gene: .; abundance: .; j_gene: TRBJ1-2; v_gene: TRBV19; CDR3aa: CASRHAGVEGYTF; CDR3nt: TGTGCCAGTAGGCATGCGGGGGTGGAGGGCTACACCTTC
d_gene: TRBD2; abundance: .; j_gene: TRBJ2-7; v_gene: TRBV30; CDR3aa: CAWSSGGNYEQYF; CDR3nt: TGTGCCTGGAGTAGCGGGGGGAACTACGAGCAGTACTTC
d_gene: TRBD2; abundance: .; j_gene: TRBJ2-1; v_gene: TRBV29-1; CDR3aa: CSVEDNPSGDNEQFF; CDR3nt: TGCAGCGTTGAAGATAATCCTAGCGGGGACAATGAGCAGTTCTTC
d_gene: TRBD2; abundance: .; j_gene: TRBJ2-1; v_gene: TRBV9; CDR3aa: CASSVATGGVDEQFF; CDR3nt: TGCGCCAGCAGCGTAGCTACGGGGGGGGTCGATGAGCAGTTCTTC
d_gene: TRBD1; abundance: many; j_gene: TRBJ2-2; v_gene: TRBV27; CDR3aa: CASRPMDRAGELFF; CDR3nt: TGTGCCAGCAGGCCAATGGACAGGGCCGGGGAGCTGTTTTTT
d_gene: .; abundance: .; j_gene: TRBJ2-1; v_gene: TRBV7-8; CDR3aa: CASSHPGNEQFF; CDR3nt: TGTGCCAGCAGCCACCCGGGCAATGAGCAGTTCTTC
d_gene: .; abundance: many; j_gene: TRBJ1-1; v_gene: TRBV19; CDR3aa: CASRDGGGADTEAFF; CDR3nt: TGTGCCAGTAGGGATGGGGGGGGCGCAGACACTGAAGCTTTCTTT
d_gene: .; abundance: .; j_gene: TRBJ1-6; v_gene: TRBV7-2; CDR3aa: CASSLVENSPLHF; CDR3nt: TGTGCCAGCAGCTTAGTGGAGAATTCACCCCTCCACTTT
d_gene: .; abundance: .; j_gene: TRBJ1-1; v_gene: TRBV13; CDR3aa: CASSRGKVSEAFF; CDR3nt: TGTGCCAGCAGTAGGGGAAAAGTCTCTGAAGCTTTCTTT
d_gene: .; abundance: .; j_gene: TRBJ2-3; v_gene: TRBV12-2; CDR3aa: CASRLAHTSGGDTQYF; CDR3nt: TGTGCAAGTCGCTTAGCGCACACTAGCGGGGGAGATACGCAGTATTTT
d_gene: .; abundance: few; j_gene: TRBJ2-7; v_gene: TRBV2; CDR3aa: CASRTRQSSYEQYF; CDR3nt: TGTGCCAGCAGGACTCGACAGAGCTCCTACGAGCAGTACTTC
d_gene: .; abundance: .; j_gene: TRBJ1-6; v_gene: TRBV5-1; CDR3aa: CASSPGDRNSPLHF; CDR3nt: TGCGCCAGCAGCCCCGGAGACAGGAATTCACCCCTCCACTTT
d_gene: .; abundance: .; j_gene: TRBJ2-7; v_gene: TRBV4-2; CDR3aa: CASSHRDCTYEQYF; CDR3nt: TGTGCCAGCAGCCACCGGGATTGTACCTACGAGCAGTACTTC
d_gene: TRBD2; abundance: .; j_gene: TRBJ2-5; v_gene: TRBV6-5; CDR3aa: CASSYSSRGGGETQYF; CDR3nt: TGTGCCAGCAGTTACTCTTCCCGGGGCGGGGGAGAGACCCAGTACTTC
d_gene: .; abundance: .; j_gene: TRBJ2-3; v_gene: TRBV27; CDR3aa: CASSPGMLQDTQYF; CDR3nt: TGTGCCAGCAGTCCCGGGATGCTGCAAGATACGCAGTATTTT
d_gene: TRBD1; abundance: .; j_gene: TRBJ1-1; v_gene: TRBV7-9; CDR3aa: CASSGRGLGDTEAFF; CDR3nt: TGTGCCAGCAGCGGCAGGGGGCTAGGGGACACTGAAGCTTTCTTT
d_gene: TRBD1; abundance: .; j_gene: TRBJ2-2; v_gene: TRBV7-3; CDR3aa: CASSLGDRGQTNTGELFF; CDR3nt: TGTGCCAGCAGCTTAGGCGACAGGGGACAAACGAACACCGGGGAGCTGTTTTTT
d_gene: TRBD1; abundance: .; j_gene: TRBJ1-4; v_gene: TRBV11-2; CDR3aa: CASSFGTGREKLFF; CDR3nt: TGTGCCAGCAGCTTCGGGACAGGGAGAGAAAAACTGTTTTTT
d_gene: .; abundance: .; j_gene: TRBJ2-3; v_gene: TRBV21-1; CDR3aa: CASSTPTGSPSTDTQYF; CDR3nt: TGTGCCAGCAGCACTCCGACAGGAAGTCCTAGCACAGATACGCAGTATTTT
d_gene: TRBD1; abundance: .; j_gene: TRBJ2-3; v_gene: TRBV18; CDR3aa: CASSPRQGSTDTQYF; CDR3nt: TGTGCCAGCTCACCAAGACAGGGAAGCACAGATACGCAGTATTTT
d_gene: .; abundance: .; j_gene: TRBJ1-1; v_gene: TRBV7-2; CDR3aa: CASSIRGQGIEAFF; CDR3nt: TGTGCCAGCAGCATTAGGGGACAAGGAATTGAAGCTTTCTTT
d_gene: .; abundance: .; j_gene: TRBJ1-1; v_gene: TRBV5-4; CDR3aa: CASSLDRAGTEAFF; CDR3nt: TGTGCCAGCAGCTTGGATCGAGCGGGGACTGAAGCTTTCTTT
d_gene: .; abundance: .; j_gene: TRBJ1-1; v_gene: TRBV27; CDR3aa: CASSPRGQNTEAFF; CDR3nt: TGTGCCAGCAGTCCCAGAGGACAGAACACTGAAGCTTTCTTT
d_gene: TRBD2; abundance: .; j_gene: TRBJ2-5; v_gene: TRBV18; CDR3aa: CASSLGTSGGTKETQYF; CDR3nt: TGTGCCAGCTCACTCGGGACTAGCGGGGGGACTAAAGAGACCCAGTACTTC
d_gene: TRBD1; abundance: .; j_gene: TRBJ1-2; v_gene: TRBV7-2; CDR3aa: CASSLGTGTVYGYTF; CDR3nt: TGTGCCAGCAGCTTAGGGACAGGGACCGTCTATGGCTACACCTTC
d_gene: TRBD1; abundance: once; j_gene: TRBJ1-6; v_gene: TRBV6-5; CDR3aa: CASSTDRGSPLHF; CDR3nt: TGTGCCAGCAGTACCGACAGGGGTTCACCCCTCCACTTT
d_gene: .; abundance: few; j_gene: TRBJ1-4; v_gene: TRBV9; CDR3aa: CASSVRGEIDEKLFF; CDR3nt: TGTGCCAGCAGCGTACGGGGGGAAATCGATGAAAAACTGTTTTTT
d_gene: TRBD2; abundance: .; j_gene: TRBJ2-3; v_gene: TRBV9; CDR3aa: CASSGGGAGSIIDTQYF; CDR3nt: TGTGCCAGCAGCGGCGGGGGGGCAGGATCAATCATAGATACGCAGTATTTT
d_gene: TRBD2; abundance: .; j_gene: TRBJ2-1; v_gene: TRBV2; CDR3aa: CASRARLAGDREQFF; CDR3nt: TGTGCCAGCAGGGCTAGACTAGCGGGGGACCGTGAGCAGTTCTTC
d_gene: TRBD2; abundance: .; j_gene: TRBJ2-3; v_gene: TRBV15; CDR3aa: CATSMGGSTDTQYF; CDR3nt: TGTGCCACCAGTATGGGGGGGAGCACAGATACGCAGTATTTT
d_gene: TRBD2; abundance: .; j_gene: TRBJ2-1; v_gene: TRBV5-8; CDR3aa: CASSSAGTSVWDEQFF; CDR3nt: TGTGCCAGCAGCTCGGCCGGGACTAGCGTCTGGGATGAGCAGTTCTTC
d_gene: TRBD1; abundance: few; j_gene: TRBJ1-5; v_gene: TRBV6-2/TRBV6-3; CDR3aa: CASSLTGVNQPQHF; CDR3nt: TGTGCCAGCAGTCTAACAGGGGTCAATCAGCCCCAGCATTTT
d_gene: TRBD1; abundance: .; j_gene: TRBJ2-7; v_gene: TRBV6-1; CDR3aa: CASSEMWDRVYEQYF; CDR3nt: TGTGCCAGCAGTGAGATGTGGGACAGGGTGTACGAGCAGTACTTC
d_gene: .; abundance: once; j_gene: TRBJ1-4; v_gene: TRBV29-1; CDR3aa: CSVVQGPNEKLFF; CDR3nt: TGCAGCGTTGTACAGGGACCTAATGAAAAACTGTTTTTT
d_gene: .; abundance: .; j_gene: TRBJ1-1; v_gene: TRBV21-1; CDR3aa: CASGDRAMNTEAFF; CDR3nt: TGTGCCAGCGGAGACAGGGCGATGAACACTGAAGCTTTCTTT
d_gene: TRBD1; abundance: .; j_gene: TRBJ2-7; v_gene: TRBV4-2; CDR3aa: CASSQGAGQGPTATYEQYF; CDR3nt: TGTGCCAGCAGCCAAGGGGCGGGACAGGGGCCGACTGCAACCTACGAGCAGTACTTC
d_gene: TRBD1; abundance: once; j_gene: TRBJ1-3; v_gene: TRBV6-5; CDR3aa: CATARGQVSGNTIYF; CDR3nt: TGTGCCACCGCGAGGGGACAGGTCTCTGGAAACACCATATATTTT
d_gene: .; abundance: few; j_gene: TRBJ2-1; v_gene: TRBV19; CDR3aa: CASSIDGALEQFF; CDR3nt: TGTGCCAGTAGTATAGATGGGGCCCTTGAGCAGTTCTTC
d_gene: .; abundance: .; j_gene: TRBJ1-5; v_gene: TRBV19; CDR3aa: CASSIESFNQPQHF; CDR3nt: TGTGCCAGTAGTATAGAGTCTTTCAATCAGCCCCAGCATTTT
d_gene: TRBD1; abundance: .; j_gene: TRBJ1-5; v_gene: TRBV7-2; CDR3aa: CASSPQGAYGQPQHF; CDR3nt: TGTGCCAGCAGCCCACAGGGGGCGTACGGTCAGCCCCAGCATTTT
d_gene: TRBD1; abundance: .; j_gene: TRBJ1-6; v_gene: TRBV6-1; CDR3aa: CASSEPGQADTYNSPLHF; CDR3nt: TGTGCCAGCAGTGAGCCGGGACAGGCAGACACCTATAATTCACCCCTCCACTTT
d_gene: .; abundance: .; j_gene: TRBJ2-6; v_gene: TRBV24-1; CDR3aa: CATSGPQGSGANVLTF; CDR3nt: TGTGCCACCAGTGGTCCCCAGGGCTCTGGGGCCAACGTCCTGACTTTC
d_gene: .; abundance: .; j_gene: TRBJ2-1; v_gene: TRBV7-6; CDR3aa: CASSFYRDEQFF; CDR3nt: TGTGCCAGCAGCTTCTACAGGGATGAGCAGTTCTTC
d_gene: .; abundance: few; j_gene: TRBJ1-5; v_gene: TRBV5-1; CDR3aa: CASSLTGLVQPQHF; CDR3nt: TGCGCCAGCAGCTTAACAGGGTTGGTTCAGCCCCAGCATTTT
d_gene: TRBD1; abundance: .; j_gene: TRBJ2-5; v_gene: TRBV19; CDR3aa: CATTGGSQETQYF; CDR3nt: TGTGCCACGACAGGGGGCTCCCAAGAGACCCAGTACTTC
d_gene: .; abundance: .; j_gene: TRBJ2-7; v_gene: TRBV28; CDR3aa: CASRLPAGHGTYEQYF; CDR3nt: TGTGCCAGCAGACTACCAGCGGGACATGGGACCTACGAGCAGTACTTC
d_gene: .; abundance: .; j_gene: TRBJ2-2; v_gene: TRBV11-2; CDR3aa: CASRAPGGNTGELFF; CDR3nt: TGTGCCAGCAGGGCCCCGGGGGGCAACACCGGGGAGCTGTTTTTT
d_gene: TRBD1; abundance: .; j_gene: TRBJ1-2; v_gene: TRBV6-5; CDR3aa: CASSLGTATGSYTF; CDR3nt: TGTGCCAGCAGTCTCGGGACAGCTACGGGGAGCTACACCTTC
d_gene: TRBD1; abundance: .; j_gene: TRBJ2-3; v_gene: TRBV14; CDR3aa: CASSQDPGTGGTDTQYF; CDR3nt: TGTGCCAGCAGCCAAGATCCCGGGACAGGGGGCACAGATACGCAGTATTTT
d_gene: TRBD1; abundance: few; j_gene: TRBJ2-7; v_gene: TRBV4-1; CDR3aa: CASSQVWITGARGYEQYF; CDR3nt: TGCGCCAGCAGCCAAGTATGGATCACAGGGGCTAGGGGGTACGAGCAGTACTTC
d_gene: .; abundance: .; j_gene: TRBJ2-7; v_gene: TRBV11-2; CDR3aa: CASSLDSGSSAYEQYF; CDR3nt: TGTGCCAGCAGCCTAGATTCGGGGTCTAGCGCCTACGAGCAGTACTTC
d_gene: .; abundance: .; j_gene: TRBJ2-1; v_gene: TRBV6-6; CDR3aa: CASSPFGTGHEQFF; CDR3nt: TGTGCCAGCAGTCCTTTTGGTACAGGGCATGAGCAGTTCTTC
d_gene: .; abundance: .; j_gene: TRBJ2-5; v_gene: TRBV2; CDR3aa: CASSEAGPGQETQYF; CDR3nt: TGTGCCAGCAGTGAAGCCGGGCCAGGGCAAGAGACCCAGTACTTC
d_gene: TRBD1; abundance: few; j_gene: TRBJ1-3; v_gene: TRBV5-8; CDR3aa: CASSLNQIGTASGNTIYF; CDR3nt: TGTGCCAGCAGCTTAAACCAAATAGGGACAGCCTCTGGAAACACCATATATTTT
d_gene: .; abundance: .; j_gene: TRBJ2-3; v_gene: TRBV10-2; CDR3aa: CASIRRHVPDTQYF; CDR3nt: TGCGCCAGCATACGCCGACATGTCCCAGATACGCAGTATTTT
d_gene: .; abundance: .; j_gene: TRBJ2-2; v_gene: TRBV29-1; CDR3aa: CSANPGTGELFF; CDR3nt: TGCAGCGCTAATCCGGGGACCGGGGAGCTGTTTTTT
d_gene: TRBD2; abundance: .; j_gene: TRBJ2-3; v_gene: TRBV6-5; CDR3aa: CASSLAGALDTQYF; CDR3nt: TGTGCCAGCAGTCTAGCGGGGGCCCTAGATACGCAGTATTTT
d_gene: TRBD1; abundance: .; j_gene: TRBJ2-5; v_gene: TRBV5-1; CDR3aa: CASSLQGAFGETQYF; CDR3nt: TGCGCCAGCAGCTTACAGGGGGCCTTTGGAGAGACCCAGTACTTC